The 8 T cell receptor beta chains below were found in one sample sequenced in a study of blood T cell repertoires in COVID-19. TCRdb's table, derived via immunoSEQ multiplex PCR, lists solely in-frame clones and lacks some. The sample lists 110,000 to 150,000 clones; around 80% were seen once. The source material was peripheral blood. The origin of the receptors is a man between 60 and 75 years old with acute or convalescent COVID-19.

In DNA, the CDR3 is TGTGCCAGCAGTCACCGGGGAGGCTACGAGCAGTACTTC. It translates to CASSHRGGYEQYF. The chain combines TRBV27 with TRBJ2-7, with D possibly matching TRBD2 (6 bases). The CDR3 contains 13 residues. Germline values: CDR1 MNHEY, CDR2 SMNVEV (reference sequence). V lost 5 bases to trimming and J lost 3 bases, with 11 bases between them.

This clone was detected a few times. V usage is TRBV7-2 and J usage is TRBJ1-2; 12 nucleotides match TRBD1. J gave up 7 bases and V 5 bases, and 8 bases lay outside the gene matches. CDR1 and CDR2 (germline): SGHTA, FQGNSA. The CDR3 is 15 amino acids. The CDR3 coding sequence is TGTGCCAGCAGCCAACTGGGACAGGGGGCGCCTGGCTACACCTTC. This encodes CASSQLGQGAPGYTF.

The table lists this clone with a few counts. The CDR3 coding sequence is TGTGCCAGCAGCCCCGGCCCAGGGAGGGAAGAGACCCAGTACTTC. This translates into CASSPGPGREETQYF. This rearrangement joins TRBV4-2 to TRBJ2-5; 7 bases fit TRBD2. This CDR3 has 15 amino acids. Trimming at V came to 4 bases and at J to 3 bases, leaving 8 bases not matched to a gene. Germline V CDR1 and CDR2: LGHNA, YNFKEQ.

The chain recombines TRBV6-4 with TRBJ2-1; 7 bases fit TRBD2. V shed 2 bases, J shed 1 base, and the junction held 2 bases outside the gene matches. CDR1 is MRHNA and CDR2 is SNTAGT in the germline V gene. The CDR3 sequence is 15 residues long. The CDR3 sequence is CASSDGGGSYNEQFF. The CDR3 region has the DNA TGTGCCAGCAGTGACGGGGGAGGGTCCTACAATGAGCAGTTCTTC.

This clone was found a few times. The chain links TRBV2 to TRBJ2-7; 10 bases fit TRBD1. Germline V lookup: CDR1 SNHLY, CDR2 FYNNEI. V lost 5 bases, J lost 2 bases, and 3 bases stayed unmatched. This CDR3 has 14 residues. This CDR3 is CASSRQGATYEQYF. In DNA, the CDR3 is TGTGCCAGCAGTAGACAGGGGGCAACCTACGAGCAGTACTTC.

The chain has TRBV4-3 and TRBJ1-2, with 10 bases that match TRBD1. The trim removed 0 bases at V and 8 bases at J, leaving 15 bases unmatched. The CDR3 length is 18 residues. Germline lookup yields CDR1 LGHNA and CDR2 YSLEER. The CDR3 nucleotides read TGCGCCAGCAGCCAAGATATTCGAGGGACAGGGGAAATGGGCGGCTACACCTTC. This encodes CASSQDIRGTGEMGGYTF.

The V and J genes are TRBV25-1 and TRBJ2-7; 8 bases fit TRBD1. The germline CDR1 and CDR2 sequences are MGHDK and SYGVNS. The CDR3 spans 11 residues. With 7 bases clipped from V and 6 bases from J, the junction kept 2 bases outside the gene matches. The CDR3 is CASTGGGEQYF. In nucleotides, the CDR3 is TGTGCCAGCACAGGGGGCGGCGAGCAGTACTTC.

The V gene is TRBV28, the J gene TRBJ1-2; 7 nucleotides agree with TRBD1. With 8 bases clipped from V and 3 bases from J, the junction kept 6 bases outside the gene matches. This CDR3 has 13 residues. Germline V CDR1 and CDR2: MDHEN, SYDVKM. The CDR3 nucleotides read TGTGCCAGCCTCGGGACAGCGCACTATGGCTACACCTTC. This codes for CASLGTAHYGYTF.